Presented here are 5 T cell receptor beta chains from one specimen sequenced in a study of shared clonotypes between healthy human individuals. Measured with immunoSEQ multiplex PCR; TCRdb has only the in-frame clones, and not every one. The sample lists some 2,400,000 clones; 90% to 97% were seen once. Sequencing was done on a sample of naive CD4+ T cells sorted from blood. Described subset: CD45RA+ positively selected. These receptors came from a young man in good health.

This chain's CDR3 is CASSVDQEGNTIYF. CDR3 nucleotide sequence: TGTGCCAGCAGCGTAGACCAAGAAGGAAACACCATATATTTT. The V call is TRBV9, the J call TRBJ1-3; D is uncertain. This CDR3 has 14 residues. CDR1 is SGDLS and CDR2 is YYNGEE in the germline V gene. Trimming left V 0 bases short and J 4 bases short, with 8 bases between.

The gene calls are TRBV5-4 and TRBJ2-3; D is uncertain. Germline V gives CDR1 SGHNT, CDR2 YYREEE (reference sequence). V was pared by 3 bases and J by 2 bases, with 7 bases between. CDR3 length: 13 amino acids. Written as DNA, the CDR3 is TGTGCCAGCAGCTACCCTTACACAGATACGCAGTATTTT. This sequence encodes CASSYPYTDTQYF. The full variable domain, rest sourced from reference TRBV5-4 and TRBJ2-3, is ETGVTQSPTHLIKTRGQQVTLRCSSQSGHNTVSWYQQALGQGPQFIFQYYREEENGRGNFPPRFSGLQFPNYSSELNVNALELDDSALYLCASSYPYTDTQYFGPGTRLTVL.

The chain is built from TRBV5-1 and TRBJ2-1, with TRBD2 as a possible D gene (5 bases). Germline values: CDR1 SGHRS, CDR2 YFSETQ. Trimming shortened V by 2 bases and J by 9 bases, and 15 bases separated the two germline ends. The CDR3 runs 14 residues. CDR3 protein: CASSFGLALTEQFF. CDR3 sequence (DNA): TGCGCCAGCAGCTTCGGGCTAGCCCTTACTGAGCAGTTCTTC.

This sequence joins TRBV13 and TRBJ2-7; a possible D gene is TRBD2 (6 bases). Deletions cut 3 bases from V and 3 bases from J, with 18 bases between. This CDR3 comprises 16 residues. Germline values: CDR1 PRHDT, CDR2 FYEKMQ (reference sequence). CDR3 amino acids: CASSFGLGRDHYEQYF. The DNA of the CDR3 is TGTGCCAGCAGCTTCGGGTTGGGGCGGGACCACTACGAGCAGTACTTC.

This rearrangement joins TRBV5-4 to TRBJ2-1, with a weak D call TRBD2 (5 bases). V dropped 1 base and J dropped 0 bases, with 8 bases sitting between them. From germline, CDR1 is SGHNT and CDR2 YYREEE (reference sequence). The CDR3 loop spans 15 amino acids. The CDR3 spells CASSLREGSYNEQFF. The CDR3 bases are TGTGCCAGCAGCTTGCGCGAGGGCTCCTACAATGAGCAGTTCTTC.